This T cell receptor (beta chain) was sequenced in a study of shared clonotypes between healthy human individuals. The germline CDR1 and CDR2 sequences are LNHDA and SQIVND (reference sequence). Between the trimmed V and J ends, which lost 10 bases and 4 bases, there was a span of 17 bases. The CDR3 extends over 14 amino acids. Profiling relied on immunoSEQ multiplex PCR, and the TCRdb table lists in-frame clones only, not all of them. Of about 1 million clones listed, around 82% are singletons. The source material was memory CD4+ T cells from PBMCs. The sample's subset: CD45RA-negative fraction. The chain is built from TRBV19 and TRBJ1-5, with D perhaps TRBD1 (5 bases). The sequence was obtained from a man aged 18 to 30 in good health. Some clones in this sample may be carry-over from other donors' samples. The CDR3 is CATSRGGDNQPQHF. The DNA of the CDR3 is TGTGCCACCTCTCGGGGAGGGGATAATCAGCCCCAGCATTTT.